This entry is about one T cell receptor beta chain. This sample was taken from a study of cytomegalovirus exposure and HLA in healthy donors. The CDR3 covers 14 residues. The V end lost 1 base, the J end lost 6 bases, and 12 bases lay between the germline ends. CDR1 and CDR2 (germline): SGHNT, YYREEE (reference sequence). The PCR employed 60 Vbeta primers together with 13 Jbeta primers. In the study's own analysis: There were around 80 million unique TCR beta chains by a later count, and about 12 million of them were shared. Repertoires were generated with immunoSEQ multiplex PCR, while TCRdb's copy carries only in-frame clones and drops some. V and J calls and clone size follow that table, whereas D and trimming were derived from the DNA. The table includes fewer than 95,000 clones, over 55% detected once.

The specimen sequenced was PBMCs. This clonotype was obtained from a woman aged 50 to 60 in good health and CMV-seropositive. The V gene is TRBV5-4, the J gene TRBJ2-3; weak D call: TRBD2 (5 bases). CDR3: CASSLTNERDTQYF. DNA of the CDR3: TGTGCCAGCAGCTTGACCAACGAGCGGGATACGCAGTATTTT. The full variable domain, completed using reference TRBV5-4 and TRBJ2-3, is ETGVTQSPTHLIKTRGQQVTLRCSSQSGHNTVSWYQQALGQGPQFIFQYYREEENGRGNFPPRFSGLQFPNYSSELNVNALELDDSALYLCASSLTNERDTQYFGPGTRLTVL.